This T cell receptor beta chain is from a study of blood T cell repertoires in COVID-19. Study as a whole: COVID-19 samples collected from the United States, Italy and Spain covered acute and convalescent phases.

With 1 base clipped from V and 1 base from J, the junction kept 6 bases outside the gene matches. Germline V gene lookup returns CDR1 SGHVS and CDR2 FNYEAQ. This CDR3 has 17 residues. This table comes from immunoSEQ multiplex PCR, and its TCRdb copy is limited to in-frame clones, with some not included. The sample lists about 240,000 clones, 80% to 90% seen once, with 4.7% in the top ten. The specimen was peripheral blood. This clonotype was sampled from a woman in her 70s with acute or convalescent COVID-19. The chain is built from TRBV7-6 and TRBJ2-7, with TRBD1 matching 11 bases. The CDR3 sequence is CASSLVPGTGGSYEQYF. The CDR3, as DNA: TGTGCCAGCAGCTTAGTTCCCGGGACAGGGGGTTCCTACGAGCAGTACTTC.